This TCR beta chain was sequenced during a study of identical twins. MiXCR was run by TCRdb on the 5' RACE reads, yielding one entry per CDR3 protein. The table includes 700,000 or so distinct CDR3 sequences, 8.5% to 9.5% detected once. This clonotype showed up just a few times. This sample also appeared in a second study, on yellow fever vaccine responses in identical twins.

This TCR came from a woman under 30 in good health. Sequencing used PBMCs.

The DNA for the CDR3 is TGCGCCAGCAGCCAAGGAGGTAGCAACAATGAGCAGTTCTTC. Translation: CASSQGGSNNEQFF. The chain combines TRBV4-1 with TRBJ2-1; no clear D gene. CDR1 and CDR2 from the germline V gene are MGHRA and YSYEKL. The CDR3 extends over 14 amino acids. Between the trimmed V and J ends, which lost 1 base and 5 bases, there was a span of 9 bases.